These T cell receptor beta chains were read from a single sample in a study of vaccination effects on CD4 cells after COVID-19. These receptors lack a known antigen. Profiled with immunoSEQ multiplex PCR; TCRdb holds only in-frame clones, not every one. This sample yields roughly 76,000 clones, of which roughly 72% are seen a single time; about 1.7% belongs to the top ten. This material consisted of CD4+ T cells from PBMCs cultured with HCoV-229E spike peptides, taken before COVID-19 vaccination. These receptors were taken from a human donor who received a COVID-19 vaccine. Both conserved end residues are part of each CDR3. A D gene is named only where the DNA matches it firmly. The size entry is marked missing in some rows and otherwise reads once, few, many or a size class.

CDR3 length,J gene,clone size,D gene,V gene,CDR3 DNA,CDR3 protein
15,TRBJ1-4,.,.,TRBV4-1,TGCGCCAGCAGCTTTTCTGGGGAACGGGCTGGAAAACTGTTTTTT,CASSFSGERAGKLFF
16,TRBJ2-2,.,TRBD1,TRBV27,TGTGCCAGCAGGAGACAGGGGGCTAGGAACACCGGGGAGCTGTTTTTT,CASRRQGARNTGELFF
13,TRBJ2-1,.,.,TRBV2,.,CASSEFGGGTTVF
16,TRBJ2-3,.,TRBD2,TRBV24-1,TGTGCCACCAGCGATACACTAGCGGGGAATACAGATACGCAGTATTTT,CATSDTLAGNTDTQYF
12,TRBJ1-5,.,.,TRBV6-6,TGTGCCAGCAGTTACTCGGGCAGGTTTTTGCATTTT,CASSYSGRFLHF
12,TRBJ1-1,.,.,TRBV7-9,TGTGCCAGCAGGACAACAGGGACTGAAGCTTTCTTT,CASRTTGTEAFF
15,TRBJ1-1,.,TRBD1,TRBV5-1,TGCGCCAGCAGCTTGAGTGGACAGGGGGCGACTGAAGCTTTCTTT,CASSLSGQGATEAFF
16,TRBJ2-3,.,TRBD2,TRBV7-3,TGTGCCAGCAGCTCCACACCACTAGCGGGGGGTGGGACGCAGTATTTT,CASSSTPLAGGGTQYF
14,TRBJ1-4,.,TRBD1,TRBV19,TGTGCCAGTAGTATAAGCCAGGGGGCTGGAAAACTGTTTTTT,CASSISQGAGKLFF
16,TRBJ2-3,.,.,TRBV27,TGTGCCAGCAGATTCTCACCACCCCAGGGCACAGATACGCAGTATTTT,CASRFSPPQGTDTQYF
15,TRBJ1-5,.,.,TRBV19,TGTGCCAGTACTTCTACAGCGAGTGGCAATCAGCCCCAGCATTTT,CASTSTASGNQPQHF
14,TRBJ2-3,.,TRBD2,TRBV20-1,TGCAGTGCTAGTAGCGGGGGGGCCTTGGATACGCAGTATTTT,CSASSGGALDTQYF
15,TRBJ2-2,.,.,TRBV6-5,TGTGCCAGCAGAAGGGGACTCCGGAACACCGGGGAGCTGTTTTTT,CASRRGLRNTGELFF
17,TRBJ1-3,.,TRBD1,TRBV5-5,TGTGCCAGCAGCTCGACGGACAGGCTGGGGCCTGGAAACACCATATATTTT,CASSSTDRLGPGNTIYF
18,TRBJ2-4,.,.,TRBV12-5,TGTGCTAGTGGTTGGGCAGGGTGGGGGGGCGCGACCAAAAACATTCAGTACTTC,CASGWAGWGGATKNIQYF
15,TRBJ2-3,.,.,TRBV5-1,TGCGCCAGCAGCTTTTCGGTAGCCGGCACAGATACGCAGTATTTT,CASSFSVAGTDTQYF
13,TRBJ1-1,.,.,TRBV11-1,TGTGCCAGCAGCTTACTAAAGGGGATGGAAGCTTTCTTT,CASSLLKGMEAFF
15,TRBJ2-1,few,TRBD1,TRBV5-5,TGTGCCAGCAGCTTGATGTCACAGGGGTTTAATGAGCAGTTCTTC,CASSLMSQGFNEQFF
18,TRBJ2-5,once,TRBD2,TRBV24-1,TGTGCCACCAGTGATTCCGGGACTAGCGGGGGCTTTGTAGAGACCCAGTACTTC,CATSDSGTSGGFVETQYF
15,TRBJ2-1,.,.,TRBV10-3,TGTGCCATCAGCTCCCAGGGGACTGGCCTCAATGAGCAGTTCTTC,CAISSQGTGLNEQFF
15,TRBJ2-4,.,.,TRBV6-5,TGTGCCAGCAGGCCCACTTTTGTCGCCAAAAACATTCAGTACTTC,CASRPTFVAKNIQYF
14,TRBJ1-1,.,.,TRBV4-3,TGCGCCAGCAGCCAGGGGGGGACAAACACTGAAGCTTTCTTT,CASSQGGTNTEAFF
12,TRBJ1-1,.,.,TRBV24-1,TGTGCCACCAGGGGGCAGGGGACTGAAGCTTTCTTT,CATRGQGTEAFF
13,TRBJ1-2,.,.,TRBV5-6,TGTGCCAGCAGCCTAGACAGGCAGAGGGGCTACACCTTC,CASSLDRQRGYTF
15,TRBJ2-5,.,TRBD2,TRBV18,TGTGCCAGCTCACCTTTAGCGGGGGGCCAAGAGACCCAGTACTTC,CASSPLAGGQETQYF
12,TRBJ1-1,.,.,TRBV2,TGTGCCAGCTCGAGACAGGCTGGTGAAGCTTTCTTT,CASSRQAGEAFF
16,TRBJ1-3,.,.,TRBV27,TGTGCCAGCGGTGAGGGCAGCCAAAACTCTGGAAACACCATATATTTT,CASGEGSQNSGNTIYF
16,TRBJ2-2,.,.,TRBV6-1,TGTGCCAGCAGTGAAGTTGGGAGTTTCGGCACCGGGGAGCTGTTTTTT,CASSEVGSFGTGELFF
15,TRBJ1-3,.,.,TRBV5-1,TGCGCCAGCAGCTTGGGAGGGGTGTCTGGAAACACCATATATTTT,CASSLGGVSGNTIYF
18,TRBJ2-2,few,TRBD1,TRBV7-3,TGTGCCAGCAGCTTAACTCCCCCCGGGACAGGGGCCACCGGGGAGCTGTTTTTT,CASSLTPPGTGATGELFF
15,TRBJ1-5,.,.,TRBV18,TGTGCCAGCTCACCTCAAGGAGGAATCAGCAAGCCCCAGCATTTT,CASSPQGGISKPQHF
13,TRBJ1-4,few,.,TRBV4-1,TGCGCCAGCAGCCGAATTGGGGTTGAAAAACTGTTTTTT,CASSRIGVEKLFF
13,TRBJ1-6,.,.,TRBV6-6,TGTGCCAGCAGTTACGGACTAAATTCACCCCTCCACTTT,CASSYGLNSPLHF
16,TRBJ1-5,.,TRBD1,TRBV5-1,TGCGCCAGCAGCCCGGGACAGGGGAATAGCAATCAGCCCCAGCATTTT,CASSPGQGNSNQPQHF
16,TRBJ2-3,.,TRBD2,TRBV9,TGTGCCAGCAGCGTAGTTAGCGGGGGGTTCACAGATACGCAGTATTTT,CASSVVSGGFTDTQYF
14,TRBJ1-1,.,TRBD1,TRBV5-5,TGTGCCAGCAGCGCGGCCCGGGACAGCCCTGAAGCTTTCTTT,CASSAARDSPEAFF